These 5 T cell receptor beta chains came from one sample sequenced in a study of cytomegalovirus exposure and HLA in healthy donors. The primer mix had 60 Vbeta and 13 Jbeta primers. Sequenced by immunoSEQ multiplex PCR; TCRdb stores in-frame clones only, minus some. Seen here are 150,000 to 200,000 clones, about three quarters observed once, and the top ten hold roughly 1.9%. What was sequenced was PBMCs. The receptor set was obtained from a female donor in good health and CMV-seronegative.

This chain connects TRBV29-1 to TRBJ1-1; weak D call: TRBD1 (5 bases). Germline V gene sequence: CDR1 SQVTM, CDR2 ANQGSEA. Trimming stripped 6 bases from V and 1 base from J, with 15 bases between. This CDR3 region has 14 residues. The CDR3 loop is CSVPFPGGNTEAFF. Here the CDR3 DNA reads TGCAGCGTCCCCTTCCCGGGGGGGAACACTGAAGCTTTCTTT.

The chain is built from TRBV11-2 and TRBJ2-3, with 8 bases matching TRBD2. This CDR3 has 15 residues. J lost 0 bases, V lost 5 bases, and 4 bases had no gene match. Germline assignment: CDR1 SGHAT and CDR2 FQNNGV. The CDR3 bases are TGTGCCAGCAGCCGACTAGCGATTAGCACAGATACGCAGTATTTT. Amino acid sequence: CASSRLAISTDTQYF.

The CDR3 DNA reads TGTGCCAGCGTGCAGGGCTCGTCGACTTTCTTT. This encodes CASVQGSSTFF. The genes are TRBV19 and TRBJ1-1; D possibly corresponds to TRBD1 (5 bases). V was pared by 9 bases and J by 12 bases, with 17 bases between. Germline CDR1 reads LNHDA; CDR2 reads SQIVND (reference sequence). The CDR3 is 11 amino acids.

The CDR3 DNA sequence: TGTGCCAGCAGCGGGACAGGGGGACTCTCCTACAATGAGCAGTTCTTC. Its translation is CASSGTGGLSYNEQFF. The chain uses TRBV27 and TRBJ2-1; 11 bases line up with TRBD1. After removal of 6 bases from V and 0 bases from J, the junction contained 4 bases not matched to a gene. The V gene's germline CDR1 is MNHEY and CDR2 SMNVEV (reference sequence). CDR3 length: 16 amino acids.

As regards this clone: At one end the junction does not follow the germline gene, possibly because of a read error. The gene calls are TRBV5-1 and TRBJ2-5, with a weak D call TRBD2 (6 bases). CDR3 length: 15 residues. Per the germline V gene, CDR1 is SGHRS and CDR2 is YFSETQ. CDR3 in amino acids: CASSLSGSGQGTQYF. The CDR3 DNA is TGCGCCAGCAGCTTGTCAGGGAGCGGGCAAGGGACCCAGTACTTC.